This TCR beta chain was retrieved from a study of technical replicates of blood from several donors. V gave up 7 bases and J gave up 6 bases, with 15 bases separating them. The CDR3 loop spans 13 amino acids. CDR1 and CDR2 from the germline V gene are MNHEY and SVGAGI. Using immunoSEQ multiplex PCR, the repertoire was profiled, and TCRdb retains in-frame clones only, with some absent. In the table there are under 90,000 clones, around 97% of which are singletons. The material sequenced was T cells isolated from PBMCs. This TCR came from a human donor in good health. This chain uses TRBV6-5 with TRBJ1-2; possible D gene TRBD1, 6 bases. The CDR3 loop is CASKKQGLHGYTF. The DNA for the CDR3 is TGTGCCAGCAAAAAACAGGGATTGCATGGCTACACCTTC.